This T cell receptor beta chain comes out of a study of cytomegalovirus exposure and HLA in healthy donors. Study conclusions and caveats: The authors listed some 160 TCR beta chains as cytomegalovirus-associated.

PCR used 60 Vbeta primers and 13 Jbeta primers. Assay used: immunoSEQ multiplex PCR; TCRdb lists only in-frame clones, some missing. Of more than 150,000 clones listed, 85% are singletons. Trimming stripped 4 bases from V and 8 bases from J, with 17 bases between. This CDR3 is built from 14 residues. CDR1 is SGHNT, CDR2 YYREEE, per germline (reference sequence). The table lists this clone with a count of one. Its antigen is unidentified. What was sequenced was PBMCs. This clonotype was obtained from a woman in her late teens or twenties in good health and CMV-seronegative. J is TRBJ2-3 and V is TRBV5-4; TRBD1 is a possible D gene (6 bases). The CDR3, as DNA: TGTGCCAGCAGCCCAGGGGCCCCGGTGGGTACGCAGTATTTT. Residues: CASSPGAPVGTQYF.